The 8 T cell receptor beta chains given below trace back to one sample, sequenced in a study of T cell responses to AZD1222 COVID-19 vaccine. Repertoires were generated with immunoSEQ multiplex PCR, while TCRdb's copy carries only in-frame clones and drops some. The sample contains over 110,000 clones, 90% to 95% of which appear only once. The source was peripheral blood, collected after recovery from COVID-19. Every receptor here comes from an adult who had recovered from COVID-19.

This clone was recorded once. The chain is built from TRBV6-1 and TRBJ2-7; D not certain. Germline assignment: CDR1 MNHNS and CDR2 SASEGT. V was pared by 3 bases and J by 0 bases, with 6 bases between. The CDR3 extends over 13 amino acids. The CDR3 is CASSEADSYEQYF. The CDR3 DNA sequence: TGTGCCAGCAGTGAGGCAGACTCCTACGAGCAGTACTTC.

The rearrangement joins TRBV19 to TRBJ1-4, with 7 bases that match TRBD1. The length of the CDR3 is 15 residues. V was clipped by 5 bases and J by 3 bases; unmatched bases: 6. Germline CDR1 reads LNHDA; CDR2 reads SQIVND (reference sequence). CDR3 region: CASSSTGASNEKLFF. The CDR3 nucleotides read TGTGCCAGTAGTTCAACAGGGGCGTCTAATGAAAAACTGTTTTTT. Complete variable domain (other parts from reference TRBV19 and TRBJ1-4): DGGITQSPKYLFRKEGQNVTLSCEQNLNHDAMYWYRQDPGQGLRLIYYSQIVNDFQKGDIAEGYSVSREKKESFPLTVTSAQKNPTAFYLCASSSTGASNEKLFFGSGTQLSVL.

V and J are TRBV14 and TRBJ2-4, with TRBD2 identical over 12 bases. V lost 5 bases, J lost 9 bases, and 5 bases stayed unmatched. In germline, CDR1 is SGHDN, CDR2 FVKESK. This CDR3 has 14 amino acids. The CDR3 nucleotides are TGTGCCAGCAGCTCAAAGGGACTAGCGGGCATTCAGTACTTC. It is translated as CASSSKGLAGIQYF. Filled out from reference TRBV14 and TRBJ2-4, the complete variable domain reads EAGVTQFPSHSVIEKGQTVTLRCDPISGHDNLYWYRRVMGKEIKFLLHFVKESKQDESGMPNNRFLAERTGGTYSTLKVQPAELEDSGVYFCASSSKGLAGIQYFGAGTRLSVL.

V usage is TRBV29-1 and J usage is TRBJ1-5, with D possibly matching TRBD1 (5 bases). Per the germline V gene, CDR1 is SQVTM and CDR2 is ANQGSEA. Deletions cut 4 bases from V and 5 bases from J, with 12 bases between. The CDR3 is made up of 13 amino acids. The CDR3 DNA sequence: TGCAGCGTTGGGGGACGGGGAGATCAGCCCCAGCATTTT. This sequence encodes CSVGGRGDQPQHF.

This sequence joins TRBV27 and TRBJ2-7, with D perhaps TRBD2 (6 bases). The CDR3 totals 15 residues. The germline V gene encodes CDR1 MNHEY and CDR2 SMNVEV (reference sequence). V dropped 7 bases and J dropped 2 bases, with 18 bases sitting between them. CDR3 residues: CASTLTIGGTYEQYF. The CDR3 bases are TGTGCCAGCACCCTGACGATCGGGGGTACCTACGAGCAGTACTTC.

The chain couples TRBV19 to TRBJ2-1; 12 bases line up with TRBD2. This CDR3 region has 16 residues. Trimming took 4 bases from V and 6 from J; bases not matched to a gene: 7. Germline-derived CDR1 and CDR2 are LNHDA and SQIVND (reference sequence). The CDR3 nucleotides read TGTGCCAGTAGTACGCTTGGACTAGCGGGGTCCAATGAGCAGTTCTTC. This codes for CASSTLGLAGSNEQFF.

CDR3 amino acids: CASRVADLSTDTQYF. The CDR3 DNA is TGTGCCAGCAGAGTAGCCGATCTTAGCACAGATACGCAGTATTTT. The chain is built from TRBV28 and TRBJ2-3; D unclear. V dropped 6 bases and J dropped 0 bases, with 13 bases sitting between them. The CDR3 has 15 amino acids. The germline V gene has CDR1 MDHEN and CDR2 SYDVKM.

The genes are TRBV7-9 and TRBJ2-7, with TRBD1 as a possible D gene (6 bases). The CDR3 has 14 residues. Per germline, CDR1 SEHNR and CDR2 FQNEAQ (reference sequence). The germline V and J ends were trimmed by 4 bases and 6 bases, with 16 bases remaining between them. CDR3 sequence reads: CASSSWTEPPEQYF. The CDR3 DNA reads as TGTGCCAGCAGCTCCTGGACAGAGCCCCCCGAGCAGTACTTC.